This is a list of T cell receptor beta chains from one sample in a study of sequential checkpoint blockade in melanoma. Clones were sequenced by immunoSEQ multiplex PCR, and TCRdb holds only the in-frame ones, with some missing. The sample includes roughly 11,000 clones, roughly 80% of them seen just once. The sequencing used CD8+ T cells sorted from blood (inferred from file names), collected from a patient given nivolumab and ipilimumab in sequence. The receptors originated from a human donor with melanoma. The CDR3 runs from the conserved cysteine through the conserved F or W. Fields, in order: V gene, D gene, J gene, clone size, CDR3 DNA, CDR3 protein. A D gene is named only where the DNA matches it firmly. Not every row has a clone size; where given, it reads once, few, many or a size class.

>TRBV4-3|.|TRBJ1-1|few
TGCGCCAGCAGCCAAGATAGCGGGGGGAACACTGAAGCTTTCTTT
CASSQDSGGNTEAFF
>TRBV11-2|.|TRBJ2-7|once
TGTGCCAGCAGCTTCGGGGTTCTGGAGCAGTACTTC
CASSFGVLEQYF
>TRBV5-1|.|TRBJ1-4|few
TGCGCCAGCAGCTTGGCTGCAGGGGATTCGGAACTGTTTTTT
CASSLAAGDSELFF
>TRBV5-4|TRBD1|TRBJ2-7|medium-sized
TGTGCCAGCAGCAACGCCGGGACAGGGGGCCACGAGCAGTACTTC
CASSNAGTGGHEQYF
>TRBV7-6|.|TRBJ2-5|.
TGTGCCAGCAGCTTAGCGTCTCGGGAGAAAGAGACCCAGTACTTC
CASSLASREKETQYF
>TRBV7-8|.|TRBJ1-3|.
TGTGCCAGCAGCTTAGATCAGGGGAGTGGAAACACCATATATTTT
CASSLDQGSGNTIYF
>TRBV6-5|TRBD1|TRBJ1-2|.
TGTGCCAGCAGTTACTCCTTAGTTCGACAGGGTAGTGGCTACACCTTC
CASSYSLVRQGSGYTF
>TRBV13|.|TRBJ2-7|few
TGTGCCAGCAGCTCTAGTAACGAGGTCCACGAGCAGTACTTC
CASSSSNEVHEQYF
>TRBV28|.|TRBJ1-6|.
TGTGCCAGCAGTTCAACTCAGGGTCACGGCCGCAATTCACCCCTCCACTTT
CASSSTQGHGRNSPLHF
>TRBV5-1|TRBD1|TRBJ1-1|.
TGCGCCAGCAGCTTCGACAGGGTCAACACTGAAGCTTTCTTT
CASSFDRVNTEAFF
>TRBV2|TRBD1|TRBJ2-7|few
TGTGCCAGTGGAAGGGGGCGAGAGCAGTACTTC
CASGRGREQYF
>TRBV30|.|TRBJ2-3|few
TGTGCCTGGAGTGTGAGGCTAGAAGCAGATACGCAGTATTTT
CAWSVRLEADTQYF
>TRBV7-9|.|TRBJ1-2|.
TGTGCCAGCAGCTTAACTTCCACTGAACGTGGCTACACCTTC
CASSLTSTERGYTF
>TRBV19|.|TRBJ2-3|.
TGTGCCAGTAGTATAAGCGGCACAGATACGCAGTATTTT
CASSISGTDTQYF
>TRBV5-1|TRBD1|TRBJ2-1|.
TGCGCCAGCAGCCCGGCGGACAGGGTAATCAATGAGCAGTTCTTC
CASSPADRVINEQFF
>TRBV2|.|TRBJ1-6|.
TGTGCCAGCATGGGGGGGCCAAGGGGTTCCAGCAATTCACCCCTCCACTTT
CASMGGPRGSSNSPLHF
>TRBV7-9|.|TRBJ1-2|.
TGTGCCAGCAGCTTAGGCGGGGCTTACTATTCGGGCTACACCTTC
CASSLGGAYYSGYTF
>TRBV2|.|TRBJ2-7|.
TGTGCCAGCAGTGATGACAGGTACGAGCAGTACTTC
CASSDDRYEQYF
>TRBV29-1|TRBD1|TRBJ1-2|.
TGCAGCGTTGACTTTTCAACAGGGGGCCGCAATGGCTACACCTTC
CSVDFSTGGRNGYTF
>TRBV27|TRBD1|TRBJ1-1|.
TGTGCCAGTGGACAGGGAACTACTGAAGCTTTCTTT
CASGQGTTEAFF
>TRBV7-6|.|TRBJ2-7|.
TGTGCCAGCAGCCCCGGGACTTACGAGCAGTACTTC
CASSPGTYEQYF
>TRBV7-9|.|TRBJ1-1|.
TGTGCCAGCAGCACAAACCCCCAGGTGGCATACATGAACACTGAAGCTTTCTTT
CASSTNPQVAYMNTEAFF
>TRBV4-3|TRBD1|TRBJ1-2|once
TGCGCCAGCAGCCCGGACAGGGGGCTCGGGGGCTACACCTTC
CASSPDRGLGGYTF
>TRBV27|TRBD2|TRBJ2-1|.
TGTGCCAGCAGTTCTCGGGGGAGGGGTTCCTACAATGAGCAGTTCTTC
CASSSRGRGSYNEQFF
>TRBV10-1|.|TRBJ2-5|.
TGCGCCAGCAGTGAGCACAATCCAGAGACCCAGTACTTC
CASSEHNPETQYF
>TRBV13|TRBD1|TRBJ2-7|once
TGTGCCAGCAGCGCAGCCGGGACAGGGGACTCCTACGAGCAGTACTTC
CASSAAGTGDSYEQYF
>TRBV13|.|TRBJ1-2|.
TGTGCCAGCAGCTTAGCAGGGGCCCACTATGGCTACACCTTC
CASSLAGAHYGYTF
>TRBV11-1|TRBD1|TRBJ2-7|.
TGTGCCAGCAGCAAACACGGGACAGGTCCTTCCGAGCAGTACTTC
CASSKHGTGPSEQYF
>TRBV5-1|.|TRBJ2-1|once
TGCGCCAGCAGCGAGAGAAGCGGCTACTCCTACAATGAGCAGTTCTTC
CASSERSGYSYNEQFF
>TRBV7-6|TRBD1|TRBJ1-6|medium-sized
TGTGCCAGCAGCTTAGTGGGGGACAGGGACTCACCCCTCCACTTT
CASSLVGDRDSPLHF